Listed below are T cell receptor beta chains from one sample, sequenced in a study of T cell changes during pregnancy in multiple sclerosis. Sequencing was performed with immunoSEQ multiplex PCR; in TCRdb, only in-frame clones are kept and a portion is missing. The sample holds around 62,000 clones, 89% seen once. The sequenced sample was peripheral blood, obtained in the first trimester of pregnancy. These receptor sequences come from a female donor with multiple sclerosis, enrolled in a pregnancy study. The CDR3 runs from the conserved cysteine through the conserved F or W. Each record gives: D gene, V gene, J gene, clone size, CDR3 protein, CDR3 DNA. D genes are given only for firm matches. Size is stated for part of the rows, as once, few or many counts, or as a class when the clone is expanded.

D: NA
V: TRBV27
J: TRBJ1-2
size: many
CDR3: CASSRGGGYYGYTF
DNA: TGTGCCAGCAGTAGGGGAGGAGGGTACTATGGCTACACCTTC

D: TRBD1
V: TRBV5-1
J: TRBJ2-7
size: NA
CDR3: CASSSGVGQVAYEQYF
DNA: TGCGCCAGCAGCAGTGGAGTGGGACAGGTGGCCTACGAGCAGTACTTC

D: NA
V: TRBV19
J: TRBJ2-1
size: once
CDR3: CASSSVYEQFF
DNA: TGTGCCAGTAGTTCCGTCTATGAGCAGTTCTTC

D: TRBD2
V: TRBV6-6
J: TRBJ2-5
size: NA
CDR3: CASSFRSGRGETQYF
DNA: TGTGCCAGCAGTTTCCGTAGCGGGAGAGGCGAGACCCAGTACTTC

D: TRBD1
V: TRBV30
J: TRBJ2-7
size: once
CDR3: CAYTANRDRGTYEQYF
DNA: TGTGCCTACACAGCAAACCGGGACAGGGGGACCTACGAGCAGTACTTC

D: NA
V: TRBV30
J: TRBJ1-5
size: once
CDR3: CASRDRSNQPQHF
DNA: TGTGCCTCCAGAGACAGGAGCAATCAGCCCCAGCATTTT

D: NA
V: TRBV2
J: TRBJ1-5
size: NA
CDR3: CASTNSNQPQHF
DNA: TGTGCCAGCACCAACTCTAATCAGCCCCAGCATTTT

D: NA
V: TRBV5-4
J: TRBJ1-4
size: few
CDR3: CASSLARTGKGEKLFF
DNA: TGTGCCAGCAGCTTGGCCAGAACAGGGAAGGGTGAAAAACTGTTTTTT

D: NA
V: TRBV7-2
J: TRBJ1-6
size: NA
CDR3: CASSGQINSPLHF
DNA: TGTGCCAGCAGCGGACAAATTAATTCACCCCTCCACTTT

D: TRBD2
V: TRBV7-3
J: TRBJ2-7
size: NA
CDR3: CASSGTSGGEQYF
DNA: TGTGCCAGCAGCGGGACTAGCGGGGGCGAGCAGTACTTC

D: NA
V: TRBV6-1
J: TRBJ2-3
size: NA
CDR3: CASTSPVTDTQYF
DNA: TGTGCCAGCACCTCCCCCGTTACAGATACGCAGTATTTT

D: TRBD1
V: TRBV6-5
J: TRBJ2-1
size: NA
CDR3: CASSSVGQGADEQFF
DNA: TGTGCCAGCAGTTCCGTAGGACAGGGGGCCGATGAGCAGTTCTTC

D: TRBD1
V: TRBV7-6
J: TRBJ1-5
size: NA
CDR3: CASSRQGDQPQHF
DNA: TGTGCCAGCAGCCGACAGGGTGATCAGCCCCAGCATTTT

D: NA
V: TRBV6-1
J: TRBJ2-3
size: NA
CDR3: CASSENLLTWRLDPTDTQYF
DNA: TGTGCCAGCAGTGAAAATCTGCTGACATGGCGACTAGACCCCACAGATACGCAGTATTTT

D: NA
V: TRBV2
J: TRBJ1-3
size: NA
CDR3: CASSEVPRIADF
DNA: TGTGCCAGCAGTGAAGTACCCCGGATCGCGGATTTT

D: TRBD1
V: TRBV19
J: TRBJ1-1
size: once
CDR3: CASRDRGRTEAFF
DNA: TGTGCCAGTCGGGACAGGGGGCGAACTGAAGCTTTCTTT

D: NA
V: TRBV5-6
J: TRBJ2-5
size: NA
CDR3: CASSLAVRDQETQYF
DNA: TGTGCCAGCAGCTTGGCTGTGAGGGACCAAGAGACCCAGTACTTC

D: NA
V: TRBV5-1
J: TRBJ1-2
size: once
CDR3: CASSLAPANYGYTF
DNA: TGCGCCAGCAGCTTAGCGCCGGCTAACTATGGCTACACCTTC

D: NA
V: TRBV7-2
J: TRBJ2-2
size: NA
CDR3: CASTHYSGPNTGELFF
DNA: TGTGCCAGCACACACTACAGCGGCCCCAACACCGGGGAGCTGTTTTTT

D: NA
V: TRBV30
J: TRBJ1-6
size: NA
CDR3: CAWSVRLLGGTTYNSPLHF
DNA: TGTGCCTGGAGTGTACGACTACTAGGCGGGACCACATATAATTCACCCCTCCACTTT

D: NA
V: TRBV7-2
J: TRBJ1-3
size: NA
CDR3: CASSLEAGNTIYF
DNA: TGTGCCAGCAGCTTGGAGGCTGGAAACACCATATATTTT

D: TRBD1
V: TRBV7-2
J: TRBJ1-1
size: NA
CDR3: CASSFQGVNTEAFF
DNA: TGTGCCAGCAGCTTCCAGGGGGTGAACACTGAAGCTTTCTTT

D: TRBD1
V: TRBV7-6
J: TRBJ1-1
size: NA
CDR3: CASSFEAGDRGEAFF
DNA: TGTGCCAGCAGCTTTGAAGCCGGGGACAGGGGCGAAGCTTTCTTT

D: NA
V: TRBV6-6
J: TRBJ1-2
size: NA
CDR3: CASSYTGISYGYTF
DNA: TGTGCCAGCAGTTACACAGGGATAAGCTATGGCTACACCTTC

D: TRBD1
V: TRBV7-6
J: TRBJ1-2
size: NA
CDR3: CASSATSLTDRGNYGYTF
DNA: TGTGCCAGCAGCGCCACGTCTCTAACGGACAGGGGGAACTATGGCTACACCTTC

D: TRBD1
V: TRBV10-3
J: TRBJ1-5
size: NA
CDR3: CAISSQGADQPQHF
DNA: TGTGCCATCAGTTCACAGGGGGCTGATCAGCCCCAGCATTTT

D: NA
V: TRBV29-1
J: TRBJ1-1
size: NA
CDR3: CSVVGGGTEAFF
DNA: TGCAGCGTTGTTGGGGGGGGCACTGAAGCTTTCTTT

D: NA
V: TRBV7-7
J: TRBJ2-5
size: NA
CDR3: CASPRGISETQYF
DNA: TGTGCCAGCCCCCGCGGGATCTCGGAGACCCAGTACTTC

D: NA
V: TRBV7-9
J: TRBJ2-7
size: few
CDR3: CASSSSGYEQYF
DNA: TGTGCCAGCAGCTCTTCAGGCTACGAGCAGTACTTC

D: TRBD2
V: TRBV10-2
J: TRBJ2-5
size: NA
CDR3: CASTSSGGVETQYF
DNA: TGCGCCAGCACCTCTAGCGGGGGGGTGGAGACCCAGTACTTC

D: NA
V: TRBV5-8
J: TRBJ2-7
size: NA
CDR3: CASSNRYGGGDEQYF
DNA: TGTGCCAGCAGCAACCGTTACGGGGGTGGTGACGAGCAGTACTTC

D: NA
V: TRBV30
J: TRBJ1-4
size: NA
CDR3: CAWTGGPANEKLFF
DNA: TGTGCCTGGACCGGGGGGCCCGCTAATGAAAAACTGTTTTTT

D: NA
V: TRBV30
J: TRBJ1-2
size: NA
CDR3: CAWSVGGGWGGYTF
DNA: TGTGCCTGGAGTGTAGGGGGGGGGTGGGGTGGCTACACCTTC

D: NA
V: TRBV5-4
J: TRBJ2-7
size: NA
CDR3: CASSLGGENEQYF
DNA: TGTGCCAGCAGCTTGGGGGGGGAGAACGAGCAGTACTTC

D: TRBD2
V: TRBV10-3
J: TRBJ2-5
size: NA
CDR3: CAISESKLAGGQETQYF
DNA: TGTGCCATCAGTGAGTCGAAGCTAGCGGGGGGCCAAGAGACCCAGTACTTC

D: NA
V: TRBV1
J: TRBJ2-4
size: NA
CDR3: CTSRRLAGGHIQYF
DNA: TGCACCAGCAGGAGACTAGCGGGAGGCCACATTCAGTACTTC

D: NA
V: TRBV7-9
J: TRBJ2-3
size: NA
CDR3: CASSFITDTQYF
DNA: TGTGCCAGCAGCTTTATCACAGATACGCAGTATTTT

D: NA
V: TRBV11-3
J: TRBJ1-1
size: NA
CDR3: CASSLASNTEAFF
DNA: TGTGCCAGCAGCTTAGCATCGAACACTGAAGCTTTCTTT

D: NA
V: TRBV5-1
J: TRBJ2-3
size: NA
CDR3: CASSLRSDTDTQYF
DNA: TGCGCCAGCAGCTTACGGAGTGACACAGATACGCAGTATTTT

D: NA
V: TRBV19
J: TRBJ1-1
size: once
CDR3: CATRRGFTNTEAFF
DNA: TGTGCCACCCGAAGAGGGTTTACGAACACTGAAGCTTTCTTT

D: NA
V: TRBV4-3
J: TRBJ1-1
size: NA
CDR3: CASSQDWGVGTEAFF
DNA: TGCGCCAGCAGCCAAGATTGGGGAGTCGGCACTGAAGCTTTCTTT

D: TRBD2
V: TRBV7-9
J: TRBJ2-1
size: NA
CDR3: CASSGLAGGPSQYGEQFF
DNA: TGTGCCAGCAGCGGACTAGCGGGAGGGCCCTCTCAGTATGGTGAGCAGTTCTTC

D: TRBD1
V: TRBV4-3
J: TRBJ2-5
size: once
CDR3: CASSQQTGGETQYF
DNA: TGCGCCAGCAGCCAACAAACAGGGGGAGAGACCCAGTACTTC

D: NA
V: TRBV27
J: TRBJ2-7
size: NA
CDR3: CASSLPGNYEQYF
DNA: TGTGCCAGCAGTTTGCCAGGGAACTACGAGCAGTACTTC

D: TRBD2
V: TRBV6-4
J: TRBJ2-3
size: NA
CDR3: CASGPSGESTDTQYF
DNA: TGTGCCAGCGGCCCTAGCGGGGAGAGCACAGATACGCAGTATTTT

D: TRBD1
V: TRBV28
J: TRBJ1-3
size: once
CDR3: CASSPQGAPSGNTIYF
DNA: TGTGCCAGCAGTCCCCAGGGGGCCCCCTCTGGAAACACCATATATTTT

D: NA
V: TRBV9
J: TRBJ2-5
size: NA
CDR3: CASSVGAGSQTQYF
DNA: TGTGCCAGCAGCGTAGGGGCAGGCTCTCAGACCCAGTACTTC

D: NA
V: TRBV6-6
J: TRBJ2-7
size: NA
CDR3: CASRGRYEQYF
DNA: TGTGCCAGCAGGGGGCGTTACGAGCAGTACTTC

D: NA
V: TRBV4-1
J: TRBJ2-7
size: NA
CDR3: CASSQDHGGTLYEQYF
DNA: TGCGCCAGCAGCCAAGATCACGGCGGGACCCTCTACGAGCAGTACTTC

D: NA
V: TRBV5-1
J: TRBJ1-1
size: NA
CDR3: CASSSILDTEAFF
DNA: TGCGCCAGCAGCTCTATTTTGGACACTGAAGCTTTCTTT

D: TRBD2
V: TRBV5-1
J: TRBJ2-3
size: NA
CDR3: CASSSGTSGGDTQYF
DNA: TGCGCCAGCAGCTCCGGGACTAGCGGAGGAGATACGCAGTATTTT

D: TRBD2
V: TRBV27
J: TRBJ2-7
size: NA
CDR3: CASKGVAGGRFYEQYF
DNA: TGTGCCAGCAAAGGGGTAGCGGGGGGCCGGTTCTACGAGCAGTACTTC

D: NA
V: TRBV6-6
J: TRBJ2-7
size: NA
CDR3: CASKRLASYEQYF
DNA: TGTGCCAGCAAACGGCTAGCGTCCTACGAGCAGTACTTC

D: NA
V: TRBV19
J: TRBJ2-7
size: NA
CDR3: CASSDTGLYEQYF
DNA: TGTGCCAGTAGTGATACAGGGCTGTACGAGCAGTACTTC

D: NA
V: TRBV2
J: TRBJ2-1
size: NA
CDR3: CASSDIVYEQFF
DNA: TGTGCCAGCAGTGATATAGTCTATGAGCAGTTCTTC